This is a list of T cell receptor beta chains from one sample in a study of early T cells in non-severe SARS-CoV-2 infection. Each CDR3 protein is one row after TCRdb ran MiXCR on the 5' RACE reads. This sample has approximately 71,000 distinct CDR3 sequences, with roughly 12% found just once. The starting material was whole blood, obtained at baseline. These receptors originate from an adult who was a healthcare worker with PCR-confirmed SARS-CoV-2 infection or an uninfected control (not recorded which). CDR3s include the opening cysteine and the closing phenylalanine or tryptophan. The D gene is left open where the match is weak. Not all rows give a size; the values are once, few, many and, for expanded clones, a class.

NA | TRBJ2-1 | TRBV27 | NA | CATVLLGARGGNEQFF | TGTGCCACCGTATTACTAGGGGCGAGAGGAGGCAATGAGCAGTTCTTC
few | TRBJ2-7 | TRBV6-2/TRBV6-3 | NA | CASSRDTPVQQYF | TGTGCCAGCAGTAGGGACACCCCTGTTCAGCAGTACTTC
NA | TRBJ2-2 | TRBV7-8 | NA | CASSPDAAGELFF | TGTGCCAGCAGCCCAGATGCAGCCGGGGAGCTGTTTTTT
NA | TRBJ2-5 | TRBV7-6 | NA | CASSWDQEETQYF | TGTGCCAGCAGTTGGGACCAGGAAGAGACCCAGTACTTC
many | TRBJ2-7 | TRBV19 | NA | CASSIFPAYEQYF | TGTGCCAGTAGTATATTCCCAGCCTACGAGCAGTACTTC
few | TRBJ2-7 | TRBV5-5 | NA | CASSLDRSAEQYF | TGTGCCAGCAGCTTGGACCGGAGCGCCGAGCAGTACTTC
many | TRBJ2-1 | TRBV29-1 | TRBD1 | CSVLETGGDEQFF | TGCAGCGTTCTTGAGACAGGGGGCGATGAGCAGTTCTTC
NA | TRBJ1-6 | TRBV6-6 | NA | CASSLLGGAAPLHF | TGTGCCAGCAGCCTCCTCGGGGGGGCGGCACCCCTCCACTTT
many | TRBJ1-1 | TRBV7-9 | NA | CASSSRGPEAFF | TGTGCCAGCAGCTCCCGGGGCCCTGAAGCTTTCTTT
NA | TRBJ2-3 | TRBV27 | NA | CASSTSWGEVSDTQYF | TGTGCCAGCAGTACCTCTTGGGGGGAGGTGTCGGATACGCAGTATTTT
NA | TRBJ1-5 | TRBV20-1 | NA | CSARRGNNQPQHF | TGCAGTGCTAGACGGGGAAACAATCAGCCCCAGCATTTT
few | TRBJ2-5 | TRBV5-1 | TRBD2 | CASSLVASGGTETQYF | TGCGCCAGCAGCTTGGTGGCTAGCGGGGGGACCGAGACCCAGTACTTC
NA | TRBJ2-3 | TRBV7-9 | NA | CASSYGDGGPTDTQNF | TGTGCCAGCAGCTACGGGGACGGGGGCCCGACAGATACGCAGAATTTT
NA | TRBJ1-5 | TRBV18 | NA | CASSPGINQPQHF | TGTGCCAGCTCACCAGGGATTAATCAGCCCCAGCATTTT
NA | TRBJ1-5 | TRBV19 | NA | CASRNLNQPQHF | TGTGCCAGTAGGAACCTAAATCAGCCCCAGCATTTT
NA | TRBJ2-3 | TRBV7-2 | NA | CASSASPVDTQYF | TGTGCCAGCAGCGCAAGTCCCGTGGATACGCAGTATTTT
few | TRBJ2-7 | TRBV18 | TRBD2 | CASSPGRGTYEQYF | TGTGCCAGCTCACCGGGGCGGGGGACCTACGAGCAGTACTTC
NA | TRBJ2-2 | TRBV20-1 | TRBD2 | CSASRTSGANTGELFF | TGCAGTGCTAGCCGGACTAGCGGGGCCAACACCGGGGAGCTGTTTTTT
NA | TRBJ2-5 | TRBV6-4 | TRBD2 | CASSDSSLRGIQETQYF | TGTGCCAGCAGTGACTCGTCCTTGCGGGGGATTCAAGAGACCCAGTACTTC
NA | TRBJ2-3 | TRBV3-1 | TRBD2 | CASSRLAGGPGTDTQYF | TGTGCCAGCAGCCGACTAGCGGGGGGGCCGGGCACAGATACGCAGTATTTT
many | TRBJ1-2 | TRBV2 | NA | CASSEGRAGKILYGYTF | TGTGCCAGCAGTGAAGGTCGGGCAGGAAAAATCCTTTATGGCTACACCTTC
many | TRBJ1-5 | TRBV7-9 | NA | CASSESNQPQHF | TGTGCCAGCAGCGAAAGCAATCAGCCCCAGCATTTT
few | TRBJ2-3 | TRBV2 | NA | CASRAEAGTDTQYF | TGTGCCAGCAGGGCTGAGGCGGGCACAGATACGCAGTATTTT
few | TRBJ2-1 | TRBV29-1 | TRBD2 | CSVEVGGGAQFF | TGCAGCGTTGAGGTTGGCGGGGGAGCTCAGTTCTTC
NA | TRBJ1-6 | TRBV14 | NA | CASSGGGRVASPLHF | TGTGCCAGCAGCGGAGGCGGGAGGGTTGCTTCACCCCTCCACTTT
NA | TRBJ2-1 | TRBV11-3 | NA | CASSLSQNNEQFF | TGTGCCAGCAGCCTATCCCAGAACAATGAGCAGTTCTTC
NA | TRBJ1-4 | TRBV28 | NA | CASSLQGSQLFF | TGTGCCAGCAGTCTTCAGGGGTCTCAACTGTTTTTT
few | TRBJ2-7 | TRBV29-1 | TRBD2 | CSVTGTSGGTYEQYF | TGCAGCGTAACCGGGACTAGCGGGGGAACCTACGAGCAGTACTTC
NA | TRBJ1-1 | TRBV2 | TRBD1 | CASRGTGESEAFF | TGTGCCAGCAGGGGGACAGGGGAGAGTGAAGCTTTCTTT
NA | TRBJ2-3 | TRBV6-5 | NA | CASVSGATQYF | TGTGCCAGTGTGTCGGGGGCTACGCAGTATTTT
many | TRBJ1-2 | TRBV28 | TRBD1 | CASSIRDRPKGTF | TGTGCCAGCAGCATTCGGGACAGGCCAAAGGGGACCTTC
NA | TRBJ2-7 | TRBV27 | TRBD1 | CASSWGQGRIGQYF | TGTGCCAGCAGTTGGGGACAGGGGAGGATCGGGCAGTACTTC
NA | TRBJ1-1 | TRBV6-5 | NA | CASSRPMNTEAFF | TGTGCCAGCAGCCGTCCTATGAACACTGAAGCTTTCTTT
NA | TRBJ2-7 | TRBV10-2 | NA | CASSSNRVYEQYF | TGCGCCAGCAGCTCTAACAGGGTCTACGAGCAGTACTTC
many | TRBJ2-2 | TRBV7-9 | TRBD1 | CASSPGQGGTGELFF | TGTGCCAGCAGCCCGGGACAGGGTGGCACCGGGGAGCTGTTTTTT
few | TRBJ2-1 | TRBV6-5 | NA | CASSPAWYNEQFF | TGTGCCAGCAGCCCGGCCTGGTACAATGAGCAGTTCTTC
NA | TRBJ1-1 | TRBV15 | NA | CATSSRQTNTEAFF | TGTGCCACCAGCAGCCGACAGACGAACACTGAAGCTTTCTTT
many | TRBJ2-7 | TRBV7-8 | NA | CASSLTADEQYF | TGTGCCAGCAGCTTGACAGCTGACGAGCAGTACTTC
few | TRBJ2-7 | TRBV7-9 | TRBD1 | CASSLARGQTYEQYF | TGTGCCAGCAGCTTAGCCCGGGGACAGACCTACGAGCAGTACTTC
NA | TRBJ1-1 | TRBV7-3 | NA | CASSGSGGNTEAFF | TGTGCCAGCAGCGGAAGTGGCGGAAACACTGAAGCTTTCTTT
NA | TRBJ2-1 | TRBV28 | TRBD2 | CASSLGLAQFF | TGTGCCAGCAGTTTAGGACTAGCTCAGTTCTTC
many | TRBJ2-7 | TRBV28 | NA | CASSLYSYEQYF | TGTGCCAGCAGTTTATACAGCTACGAGCAGTACTTC
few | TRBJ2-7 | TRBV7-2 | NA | CASSLKALSYEQYF | TGTGCCAGCAGCCTGAAAGCTCTCTCCTACGAGCAGTACTTC
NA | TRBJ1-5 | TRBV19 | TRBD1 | CASSDRAGNQPQHF | TGTGCCAGTAGTGACAGGGCTGGCAATCAGCCCCAGCATTTT
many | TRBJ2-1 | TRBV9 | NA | CASSVDIPHNEQFF | TGTGCCAGCAGCGTAGACATTCCCCACAATGAGCAGTTCTTC